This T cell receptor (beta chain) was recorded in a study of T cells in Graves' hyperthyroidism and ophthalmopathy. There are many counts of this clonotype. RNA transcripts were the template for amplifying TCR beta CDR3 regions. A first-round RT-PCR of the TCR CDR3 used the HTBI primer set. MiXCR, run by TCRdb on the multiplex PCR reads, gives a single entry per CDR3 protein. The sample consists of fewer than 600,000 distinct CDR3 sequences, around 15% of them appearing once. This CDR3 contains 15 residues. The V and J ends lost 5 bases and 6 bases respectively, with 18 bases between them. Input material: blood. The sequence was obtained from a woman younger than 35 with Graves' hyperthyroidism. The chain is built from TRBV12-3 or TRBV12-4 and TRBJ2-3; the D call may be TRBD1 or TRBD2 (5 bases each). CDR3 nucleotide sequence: TGTGCCAGCAGTGAACCCGGGACCCTACACGATACGCAGTATTTT. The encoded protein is CASSEPGTLHDTQYF.